This T cell receptor beta chain was recorded in a study of immune reconstitution after stem cell transplant in scleroderma (dated by TCRdb to the late 2010s). Receptor amplification or capture employed RT-PCR. The sample was run on an Illumina MiSeq. TCRdb reprocessed the public reads (quality trimming at Q25 with fastp, clone calling with MiXCR) and kept in-frame beta chains. Entries are consolidated by CDR3 protein sequence, retaining the most common genes and DNA. The table for this sample lists several thousand distinct CDR3 sequences; approximately 8% of them were counted only once. The top ten constitute 10% of the sample. Compared with the rest of its sample, this clonotype is large (0.1 to 1%). What this receptor recognizes is not known. Base qualities are not provided; no much larger clone lies one nucleotide away. This clonotype was obtained from a male donor with systemic sclerosis. Sampling was conducted before or after autologous hematopoietic stem cell transplantation (not recorded which).

Read as DNA, the sequence is TGTGCCACCAGCAGAGGTCGGACAGGTGGAAACACCATATATTTT. Translated, this gives CATSRGRTGGNTIYF. The V gene is TRBV15 and the J gene is TRBJ1-3; TRBD1 agrees with 7 junctional bases. V is pruned by 1 base and J by 3 bases, leaving 3 bases of the junction without a gene match. Inclusive of the bounding cysteine and phenylalanine, the CDR3 is 15 residues long. Only the CDR3 DNA is retained, 45 bases long and in frame from the first base. The germline V gene encodes CDR1 LNHNV and CDR2 YYDKDF (reference sequence).